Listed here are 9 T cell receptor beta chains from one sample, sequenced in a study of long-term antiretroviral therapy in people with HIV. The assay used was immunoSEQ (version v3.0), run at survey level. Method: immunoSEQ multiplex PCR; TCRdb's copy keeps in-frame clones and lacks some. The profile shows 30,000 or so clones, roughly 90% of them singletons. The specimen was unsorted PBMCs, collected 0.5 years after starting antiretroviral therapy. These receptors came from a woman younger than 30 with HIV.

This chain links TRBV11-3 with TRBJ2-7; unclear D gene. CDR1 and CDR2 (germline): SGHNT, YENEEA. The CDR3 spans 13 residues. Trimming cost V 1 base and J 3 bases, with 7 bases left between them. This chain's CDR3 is CASSLGTDYEQYF. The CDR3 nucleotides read TGTGCCAGCAGCTTAGGCACAGACTACGAGCAGTACTTC.

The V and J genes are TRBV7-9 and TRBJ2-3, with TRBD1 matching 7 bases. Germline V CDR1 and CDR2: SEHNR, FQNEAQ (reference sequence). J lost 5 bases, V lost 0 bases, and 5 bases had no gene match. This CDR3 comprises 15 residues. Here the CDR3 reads CASSLADRVVDTQYF. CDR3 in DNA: TGTGCCAGCAGCTTAGCAGACAGGGTTGTAGATACGCAGTATTTT.

The DNA for the CDR3 is TGTGCCAGCAGCTTCCGGGCCCCCTCTGTGAATGAGCAGTTCTTC. Its protein product is CASSFRAPSVNEQFF. This chain joins TRBV7-2 and TRBJ2-1; D is ambiguous. V gave up 3 bases and J gave up 7 bases, with 16 bases separating them. CDR1 SGHTA and CDR2 FQGNSA come from the germline V gene. This CDR3 spans 15 amino acids.

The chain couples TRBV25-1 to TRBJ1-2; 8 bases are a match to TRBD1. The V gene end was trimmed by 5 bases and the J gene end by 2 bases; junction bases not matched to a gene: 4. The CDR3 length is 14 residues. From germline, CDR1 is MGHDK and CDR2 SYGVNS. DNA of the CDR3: TGTGCCAGCAGTCGGCAGGGGGCGAACTATGGCTACACCTTC. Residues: CASSRQGANYGYTF.

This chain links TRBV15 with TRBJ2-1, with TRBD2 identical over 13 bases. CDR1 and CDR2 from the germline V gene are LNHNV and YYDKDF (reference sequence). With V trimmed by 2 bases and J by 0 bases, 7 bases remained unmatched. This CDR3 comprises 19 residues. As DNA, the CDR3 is TGTGCCACCAGCAGAAGCCCGGGACTAGCGGGAAGCTCCTACAATGAGCAGTTCTTC. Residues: CATSRSPGLAGSSYNEQFF.

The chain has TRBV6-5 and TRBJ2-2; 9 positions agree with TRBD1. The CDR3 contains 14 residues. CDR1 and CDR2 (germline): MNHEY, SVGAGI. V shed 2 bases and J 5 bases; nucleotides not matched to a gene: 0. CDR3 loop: CASSYDRGTGELFF. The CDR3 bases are TGTGCCAGCAGTTACGACAGGGGGACCGGGGAGCTGTTTTTT.

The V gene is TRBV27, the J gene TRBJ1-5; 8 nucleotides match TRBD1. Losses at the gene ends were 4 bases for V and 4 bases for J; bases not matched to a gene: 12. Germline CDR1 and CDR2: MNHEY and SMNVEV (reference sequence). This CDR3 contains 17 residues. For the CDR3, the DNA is TGTGCCAGCAGTTCCGTCTTCCGGGACAGGAGTAATCAGCCCCAGCATTTT. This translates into CASSSVFRDRSNQPQHF.

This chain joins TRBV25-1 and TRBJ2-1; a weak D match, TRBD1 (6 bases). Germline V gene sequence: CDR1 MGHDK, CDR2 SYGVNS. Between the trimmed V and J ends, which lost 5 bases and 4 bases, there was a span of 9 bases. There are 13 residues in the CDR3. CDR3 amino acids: CASSRTVYNEQFF. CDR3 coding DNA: TGTGCCAGCAGTAGGACAGTATACAATGAGCAGTTCTTC.

CDR3 sequence (DNA): TGCGCCAGCAGCCGAGCGGATCCAGAATACGAGCAGTACTTC. Its protein is CASSRADPEYEQYF. The V and J genes are TRBV5-1 and TRBJ2-7; tentative D call: TRBD2 (5 bases). The CDR3 extends over 14 amino acids. CDR1 SGHRS and CDR2 YFSETQ come from the germline V gene. Trimming left V 4 bases short and J 4 bases short, with 15 bases between.